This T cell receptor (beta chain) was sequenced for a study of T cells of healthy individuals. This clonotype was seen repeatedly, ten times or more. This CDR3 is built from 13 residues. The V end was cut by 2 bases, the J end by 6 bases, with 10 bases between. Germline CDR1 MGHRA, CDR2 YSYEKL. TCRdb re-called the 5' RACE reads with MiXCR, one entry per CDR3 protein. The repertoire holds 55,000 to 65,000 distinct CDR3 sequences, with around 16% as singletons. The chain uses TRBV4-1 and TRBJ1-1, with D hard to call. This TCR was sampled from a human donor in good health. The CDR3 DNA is TGCGCCAGCAGCCAAAAGGGCACACCTGAAGCTTTCTTT. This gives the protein CASSQKGTPEAFF.